Each of the 26 T cell receptor beta chains below was sequenced from the same sample in a study of cytomegalovirus exposure and HLA in healthy donors. Primers for the PCR totalled 60 Vbeta and 13 Jbeta. The table came from immunoSEQ multiplex PCR; TCRdb's copy has only in-frame clones and leaves some out. This sample has 100,000 to 150,000 clones, with 15% to 19% found just once. Sequenced material: PBMCs. Every receptor here comes from a woman aged 18-30 years in good health and CMV-seronegative.

This clone was seen a handful of times. This chain links TRBV19 with TRBJ1-2, with 9 bases identical to TRBD1. The CDR3 extends over 16 amino acids. The germline V gene encodes CDR1 LNHDA and CDR2 SQIVND (reference sequence). V lost 6 bases and J lost 4; bases outside the gene matches: 12. The CDR3 spells CASRSQGQGLTYGYTF. As DNA, the CDR3 is TGTGCCAGTAGGAGTCAGGGACAGGGTTTAACCTATGGCTACACCTTC.

The V gene is TRBV6-1, the J gene TRBJ2-1, with TRBD1 matching 7 bases. The CDR3 sequence is 13 residues long. CDR1 and CDR2 (germline): MNHNS, SASEGT. V was clipped by 4 bases and J by 6 bases; unmatched bases: 3. The CDR3 loop is CASSVDRVNEQFF. The CDR3 DNA reads TGTGCCAGCAGTGTCGACAGGGTCAATGAGCAGTTCTTC.

The J gene is TRBJ2-5, the V gene TRBV2, with 7 positions matching TRBD1. CDR3 length: 13 amino acids. J was trimmed by 5 bases and V by 6 bases; bases with no gene match: 6. Germline CDR1 SNHLY, CDR2 FYNNEI. CDR3 in amino acids: CASSSRQGETQYF. In nucleotides, the CDR3 is TGTGCCAGCAGCAGTAGACAGGGTGAGACCCAGTACTTC.

This clone was seen more than once but under ten times. The genes are TRBV5-1 and TRBJ2-1; D may be TRBD1 (5 bases). The germline V and J ends were trimmed by 5 bases and 9 bases, with 18 bases remaining between them. The germline V gene encodes CDR1 SGHRS and CDR2 YFSETQ. The CDR3 loop spans 14 amino acids. In DNA form, the CDR3 reads TGCGCCAGCAGAGGGGCCATCTTAATGGGTGAGCAGTTCTTC. Amino acid sequence: CASRGAILMGEQFF. Full variable domain (rest looked up from reference TRBV5-1 and TRBJ2-1): KAGVTQTPRYLIKTRGQQVTLSCSPISGHRSVSWYQQTPGQGLQFLFEYFSETQRNKGNFPGRFSGRQFSNSRSEMNVSTLELGDSALYLCASRGAILMGEQFFGPGTRLTVL.

The J gene is TRBJ2-2, the V gene TRBV7-9; 8 bases agree with TRBD1. This CDR3 is 17 amino acids long. The V segment lost 1 base and the J segment 3 bases; nucleotides outside the gene matches: 7. Germline V gene sequence: CDR1 SEHNR, CDR2 FQNEAQ (reference sequence). The CDR3: CASSLGPRDRYTGELFF. CDR3 DNA: TGTGCCAGCAGCTTAGGTCCCCGGGACAGGTACACCGGGGAGCTGTTTTTT.

The sample holds a few counts of this clone. The chain links TRBV27 to TRBJ2-7; D gene unclear. V gave up 1 base and J gave up 3 bases, with 10 bases separating them. The CDR3 extends over 14 amino acids. Germline CDR1 reads MNHEY; CDR2 reads SMNVEV (reference sequence). The CDR3 nucleotides read TGTGCCAGCAGTTTATTCTCCTATAACTACGAGCAGTACTTC. Amino acids: CASSLFSYNYEQYF.

This clone was seen a handful of times. This chain joins TRBV27 and TRBJ1-6; TRBD1 is a possible D gene (5 bases). The V end lost 3 bases, the J end lost 7 bases, and 10 bases lay between the germline ends. CDR3 size: 14 residues. Germline V CDR1 and CDR2: MNHEY, SMNVEV (reference sequence). The CDR3 bases are TGTGCCAGCAGTTTCCAGGGAAGGAATTCACCCCTCCACTTT. Protein product: CASSFQGRNSPLHF.

The chain joins TRBV4-2 to TRBJ2-5; D possibly corresponds to TRBD2 (6 bases). V lost 3 bases, J lost 4 bases, and 12 bases lay in between. Germline-derived CDR1 and CDR2 are LGHNA and YNFKEQ. This CDR3 has 14 amino acids. The CDR3 DNA sequence: TGTGCCAGCAGCCATAACATGGGGGGAGAGACCCAGTACTTC. Amino acids: CASSHNMGGETQYF.

The chain carries TRBV19 and TRBJ1-5; a possible D gene is TRBD1 (6 bases). The CDR3 loop spans 13 amino acids. Germline V gene lookup returns CDR1 LNHDA and CDR2 SQIVND (reference sequence). With 4 bases removed from V and 4 bases from J, the gap between germline ends came to 8 bases. This chain's CDR3 is CASSTGQNQPQHF. The CDR3 DNA reads as TGTGCCAGTAGTACCGGACAGAATCAGCCCCAGCATTTT.

This clone was counted only a few times. V and J are TRBV5-1 and TRBJ2-5; the match to TRBD2 covers 7 bases. The ends lost 0 bases at V and 3 bases at J; junction bases unmatched: 5. The CDR3 loop spans 15 amino acids. Germline V lookup: CDR1 SGHRS, CDR2 YFSETQ. As DNA, the CDR3 is TGCGCCAGCAGCTTGGCTCTAGCGGTGGAAGAGACCCAGTACTTC. As protein: CASSLALAVEETQYF.

This rearrangement joins TRBV6-5 to TRBJ2-3, with 8 nucleotides matching TRBD2. The germline CDR1 and CDR2 sequences are MNHEY and SVGAGI. This CDR3 has 15 amino acids. With V trimmed by 6 bases and J by 2 bases, 7 bases remained unmatched. The CDR3 DNA follows: TGTGCCAGCAGGCAAGGACTAGCCTACACAGATACGCAGTATTTT. It encodes CASRQGLAYTDTQYF.

This clone came up a few times. This chain uses TRBV30 with TRBJ1-1, with D perhaps matching TRBD1 (5 bases). This CDR3 has 17 residues. V lost 4 bases, J lost 5 bases, and 26 bases lay in between. Germline V CDR1 and CDR2: GTSNPN, SVGIG (reference sequence). The CDR3 region is CAWNSGRIVLQVTEAFF. The CDR3 DNA reads TGTGCCTGGAATTCGGGCCGAATAGTGTTACAGGTTACTGAAGCTTTCTTT. Using reference TRBV30 and TRBJ1-1 for the parts outside the CDR3, the full variable domain is SQTIHQWPATLVQPVGSPLSLECTVEGTSNPNLYWYRQAAGRGLQLLFYSVGIGQISSEVPQNLSASRPQDRQFILSSKKLLLSDSGFYLCAWNSGRIVLQVTEAFFGQGTRLTVV.

This clone was counted only a few times. This chain uses TRBV6-1 with TRBJ2-2, with TRBD1 as a possible D gene (5 bases). This CDR3 has 15 amino acids. Trimming left V 2 bases short and J 5 bases short, with 12 bases between. Germline V CDR1 and CDR2: MNHNS, SASEGT. The CDR3 coding sequence is TGTGCCAGCAGTGAACCAGGGAAGAGGACCGGGGAGCTGTTTTTT. Protein: CASSEPGKRTGELFF.

This clone was recorded a few times. The chain uses TRBV9 and TRBJ1-5; D possibly corresponds to TRBD1 (6 bases). This CDR3 spans 13 amino acids. Trimming took 0 bases from V and 16 from J, leaving 17 bases between them. Germline CDR1 is SGDLS and CDR2 is YYNGEE. The CDR3 is CASSVDLAGVQHF. The CDR3 DNA reads TGTGCCAGCAGCGTAGATTTGGCAGGGGTTCAACATTTT.

The chain has TRBV5-1 and TRBJ1-1, with TRBD1 matching 9 bases. The CDR3 is made up of 16 amino acids. Germline CDR1 and CDR2: SGHRS and YFSETQ. The V and J ends lost 6 bases and 2 bases, in that order; junction bases with no gene match: 11. CDR3 in DNA: TGCGCCAGCACCGCCCGGGACAGGGCTATAAACACTGAAGCTTTCTTT. It translates to CASTARDRAINTEAFF. Full variable domain (remainder filled in from reference TRBV5-1 and TRBJ1-1): KAGVTQTPRYLIKTRGQQVTLSCSPISGHRSVSWYQQTPGQGLQFLFEYFSETQRNKGNFPGRFSGRQFSNSRSEMNVSTLELGDSALYLCASTARDRAINTEAFFGQGTRLTVV.

The V and J genes are TRBV2 and TRBJ2-7; 11 bases fit TRBD1. The CDR3 length is 14 residues. Germline V gives CDR1 SNHLY, CDR2 FYNNEI. Trimming took 6 bases from V and 4 from J; bases not matched to a gene: 5. The chain's CDR3 is CASSPDRGRYEQYF. The CDR3 DNA reads as TGTGCCAGCAGCCCGGACAGGGGGCGATACGAGCAGTACTTC.

V is TRBV5-5 and J is TRBJ1-4, with TRBD1 as a possible D gene (6 bases). The length of the CDR3 is 18 residues. Germline lookup yields CDR1 SGHKS and CDR2 YYEKEE (reference sequence). V was cut by 4 bases and J by 3 bases, with 22 bases left in between. CDR3 sequence: CASSLLDGGRRANEKLFF. CDR3 DNA sequence: TGTGCCAGCAGCCTCCTGGACGGGGGGCGCAGAGCTAATGAAAAACTGTTTTTT.

The rearrangement links TRBV5-4 to TRBJ2-2; TRBD2 agrees at 8 bases. CDR1 SGHNT and CDR2 YYREEE come from the germline V gene (reference sequence). The CDR3 extends over 15 amino acids. V shed 6 bases and J 5 bases; nucleotides not matched to a gene: 9. This chain's CDR3 is CASNPRGGRTGELFF. The CDR3 DNA reads TGTGCCAGCAACCCTCGGGGGGGAAGAACCGGGGAGCTGTTTTTT.

This chain connects TRBV4-2 to TRBJ1-5, with TRBD1 as a possible D gene (5 bases). This CDR3 region has 18 residues. Trimming removed 1 base from V and 0 bases from J, with 16 bases in between. The germline V gene encodes CDR1 LGHNA and CDR2 YNFKEQ. The CDR3 loop reads CASSQVGVRWDSNQPQHF. Written as DNA, the CDR3 is TGTGCCAGCAGCCAAGTAGGGGTAAGGTGGGATAGCAATCAGCCCCAGCATTTT.

V usage is TRBV10-1 and J usage is TRBJ1-1, with D tentatively TRBD1 (5 bases). The CDR3 is 13 residues long. The germline V gene has CDR1 WNHNN and CDR2 SYGVQD (reference sequence). Trimming took off 2 bases at V and 8 bases at J, with 12 bases between the two ends. The CDR3 region is CASSEIPQGEAFF. The CDR3 DNA reads as TGCGCCAGCAGTGAGATACCCCAGGGAGAAGCTTTCTTT.

This rearrangement joins TRBV30 to TRBJ2-7, with 12 bases aligning to TRBD2. Trimming at V came to 5 bases and at J to 4 bases, leaving 9 bases not matched to a gene. In germline, CDR1 is GTSNPN, CDR2 SVGIG (reference sequence). The CDR3 is 15 residues long. The CDR3 DNA follows: TGTGCCTGGCGTCCCGGACTAGCGGGGCGTTACGAGCAGTACTTC. Protein: CAWRPGLAGRYEQYF.

The CDR3 is CASSSGRTQNEQFF. For the CDR3, the DNA is TGTGCCAGCAGTTCCGGTCGGACTCAGAATGAGCAGTTCTTC. The J gene is TRBJ2-1, the V gene TRBV28, with D possibly TRBD2 on 5 matching bases. The CDR3 consists of 14 residues. Germline CDR1 is MDHEN and CDR2 is SYDVKM. The V gene lost 4 bases and the J gene lost 7 bases, with 14 bases spanning the gap. The whole variable domain, remainder taken from reference TRBV28 and TRBJ2-1, is DVKVTQSSRYLVKRTGEKVFLECVQDMDHENMFWYRQDPGLGLRLIYFSYDVKMKEKGDIPEGYSVSREKKERFSLILESASTNQTSMYLCASSSGRTQNEQFFGPGTRLTVL.

This clone was seen more than once but under ten times. The chain uses TRBV7-3 and TRBJ2-1; D ambiguous. Germline CDR1 SGHTA, CDR2 FQGTGA. The ends were cut back, 5 bases at V and 0 bases at J, with 5 bases in the middle. The CDR3 has 13 amino acids. As DNA, the CDR3 is TGTGCCAGCAGCCGAGGCTCCTACAATGAGCAGTTCTTC. Its translation is CASSRGSYNEQFF. Looking up the rest from reference TRBV7-3 and TRBJ2-1 gives the full variable domain: GAGVSQTPSNKVTEKGKYVELRCDPISGHTALYWYRQSLGQGPEFLIYFQGTGAADDSGLPNDRFFAVRPEGSVSTLKIQRTERGDSAVYLCASSRGSYNEQFFGPGTRLTVL.

This clone was seen a handful of times. V and J are TRBV25-1 and TRBJ2-2; 8 bases map to TRBD1. Germline V gives CDR1 MGHDK, CDR2 SYGVNS. The trim removed 0 bases at V and 2 bases at J, leaving 8 bases unmatched. The CDR3 loop spans 18 amino acids. CDR3 nucleotides: TGTGCCAGCAGTGAATATGCTGGTGCAGGGGGCAACACCGGGGAGCTGTTTTTT. Protein sequence: CASSEYAGAGGNTGELFF.

The genes are TRBV4-3 and TRBJ2-5; 12 bases are a match to TRBD2. The V gene's germline CDR1 is LGHNA and CDR2 YSLEER. Unmatched junction bases numbered 0, after V lost 4 bases and J lost 3 bases. The CDR3 is made up of 14 amino acids. This CDR3 reads CASSPSGGEETQYF. CDR3 DNA sequence: TGCGCCAGCAGCCCTAGCGGGGGGGAAGAGACCCAGTACTTC.

This clone was counted a few times. The V gene is TRBV4-1, the J gene TRBJ1-1; 7 bases align to TRBD1. The CDR3 spans 13 residues. V lost 5 bases and J lost 5; bases outside the gene matches: 5. Germline loops: CDR1 MGHRA, CDR2 YSYEKL. CDR3 DNA sequence: TGCGCCAGCAGCGACAGGGACGATACTGAAGCTTTCTTT. Translated: CASSDRDDTEAFF.